These T cell receptor beta chains were read from a single sample in a study of Graves' ophthalmopathy and Graves' hyperthyroidism. TCRdb re-called the multiplex PCR reads through MiXCR, storing one row per CDR3 protein. The sample lists around 340,000 distinct CDR3 sequences, under 20% occurring once. The source material was peripheral blood. The receptors originated from an adult man with Graves' ophthalmopathy. CDR3s include the opening cysteine and the closing phenylalanine or tryptophan. A D gene is named only where the DNA matches it firmly. The size entry is marked missing in some rows and otherwise reads once, few, many or a size class.

v_call	j_call	clone_size	d_call	cdr3_nt	cdr3_aa
TRBV27	TRBJ1-6	many	-	TGTGCCAGCAGCCCTTTCCCCTTTACTTTAGGGCCAGATAATTCACCCCTCCACTTT	CASSPFPFTLGPDNSPLHF
TRBV6-4	TRBJ1-1	-	-	TGTGCCAGCAGTGACTTCTCAAGGAACACTGAAGCTTTCTTT	CASSDFSRNTEAFF
TRBV5-6	TRBJ2-5	many	-	TGTGCCAGCAGCTTAAAGGCACCAGGAGAGACCCAGTACTTC	CASSLKAPGETQYF
TRBV6-1	TRBJ1-3	many	-	TGTGCCAGCAAAGAAGGGGACGGAAACACCATATATTTT	CASKEGDGNTIYF
TRBV5-1	TRBJ1-3	-	-	TGCGCCAGCAGGGACTTGAGCTCTGGAAACACCATATATTTT	CASRDLSSGNTIYF
TRBV6-1	TRBJ2-6	many	TRBD2	TGTGCCAGCATTCTAGCGGGAGCTGGTGGGGCCAACGTCCTGACTTTC	CASILAGAGGANVLTF
TRBV20-1	TRBJ2-2	many	TRBD1	TGCAGTGCTATTCAAAGGACAGGGTCGAGAGGGGAGCTGTTTTTT	CSAIQRTGSRGELFF
TRBV11-2	TRBJ2-5	many	TRBD1	TGTGCCAGCAGCCGTAAACAGGGGATCGAGACCCAGTACTTC	CASSRKQGIETQYF
TRBV12-3/TRBV12-4	TRBJ1-6	many	-	TGTGCCAGCAGTCCCACAAACTATTCACCCCTCCACTTT	CASSPTNYSPLHF
TRBV14	TRBJ2-5	many	TRBD2	TGTGCCAGCAGCCAAGTCGCTAGCGGACCAGGGACCCAGTACTTC	CASSQVASGPGTQYF
TRBV11-2	TRBJ1-1	many	TRBD1	TGTGCCAGCAGCAGAGGACAGGTAGTGGGTGAAGCTTTCTTT	CASSRGQVVGEAFF
TRBV24-1	TRBJ2-5	many	TRBD2	TGTGCCACCAGTGGCTCTAGCGGGGGAACACAAGAGACCCAGTACTTC	CATSGSSGGTQETQYF
TRBV7-2	TRBJ2-7	many	-	TGTGCCAGCAGCTTAGTCGAAAACTACGAGCAGTACTTC	CASSLVENYEQYF
TRBV4-1	TRBJ2-5	-	TRBD2	TGCGCCAGCAGCCAAGAGGGGACTACTGTTCAAGAGACCCAGTACTTC	CASSQEGTTVQETQYF
TRBV6-5	TRBJ2-1	many	-	TGTGCCAGCAGACCAGGTAGCGGCTCCTACAATGAGCAGTTCTTC	CASRPGSGSYNEQFF
TRBV6-1	TRBJ1-1	many	-	TGTGCCAGCAGTGAAGCGCCGGGCAGGAGGACTGAAGCTTTCTTT	CASSEAPGRRTEAFF
TRBV6-6	TRBJ1-1	many	-	TGTGCCAGCACTACGGTAGGGGTCACTGAAGCTTTCTTT	CASTTVGVTEAFF
TRBV12-3/TRBV12-4	TRBJ2-7	many	-	TGTGCCAGCAGTTTCGGGGGTACTTCCTACGAGCAGTACTTC	CASSFGGTSYEQYF
TRBV2	TRBJ1-1	-	TRBD1	TGTGCCAGCAGGGCAGGGGGTGTAGCTTTCTTT	CASRAGGVAFF
TRBV5-1	TRBJ1-3	many	-	TGCGCCAGCAGCGAGAAGTTAAAAGGCACAATCTCTGGAAACACCATATATTTT	CASSEKLKGTISGNTIYF
TRBV24-1	TRBJ2-5	many	-	TGTGCCACCAGTGATGGGGAAGTCCCGCCAAGAGTGACCCAGTACTTC	CATSDGEVPPRVTQYF